This TCR beta chain was captured in a study of response to subunit inactivated influenza vaccine. TCRdb recomputed calls from the RT-PCR reads with MiXCR, one row per CDR3 protein. The sample includes fewer than 800,000 distinct CDR3 sequences, approximately 15% of them seen just once. CDR1 and CDR2 (germline): SGHVS, FNYEAQ. Losses at the gene ends were 4 bases for V and 7 bases for J; bases not matched to a gene: 4. This CDR3 is 14 amino acids long. The table lists this clonotype with many counts. Its antigen remains unidentified. Study outcomes and limitations: There was a suggestion from the authors that each seasonal influenza vaccination recruits few new T cells.

Sample: PBMCs from blood, taken 12 days after vaccination. This rearrangement joins TRBV7-6 to TRBJ2-7; 13 bases agree with TRBD2. The TCR originated in a man in his forties or fifties who received an inactivated influenza vaccine. In DNA, the CDR3 is TGTGCCAGCAGCTCATGGACTAGCGGGGGTGAGCAGTACTTC. Translating it yields CASSSWTSGGEQYF.